The source of this TCR beta chain is a study of vaccination effects on CD4 cells after COVID-19. Study-wide background: Post-vaccine sampling occurred a median 72 days after the second dose. Study-level findings and limits: After vaccination, at late timepoints, clones induced by infection and by vaccine contracted markedly.

There are 13 residues in the CDR3. Germline CDR1 reads SGHVS; CDR2 reads FQNEAQ. The ends were cut back, 5 bases at V and 3 bases at J, with 9 bases in the middle. A word on this clone: As yet, its antigen is unknown.

Culture proceeded for about 11 days, and CD4+ T cells were then isolated. The individual was infected with SARS-CoV-2 between March and December 2020, as confirmed by PCR. Of the BNT162b2 and mRNA-1273 vaccines, participants received two doses of one or the other. Assay: immunoSEQ multiplex PCR; the TCRdb copy retains only in-frame clones and omits some. The sample lists tens of thousands of clones, over 65% occurring once. The sequencing used CD4+ T cells from PBMCs cultured without peptide, collected after COVID-19 vaccination. This clonotype was obtained from a human donor who had a prior SARS-CoV-2 infection. The chain employs TRBV7-8 and TRBJ2-3; D ambiguous. The CDR3 spells CASSPGRTDTQYF. CDR3 DNA: TGTGCCAGCAGCCCCGGAAGGACAGATACGCAGTATTTT. Full variable domain (missing parts from reference TRBV7-8 and TRBJ2-3): GAGVSQSPRYKVAKRGQDVALRCDPISGHVSLFWYQQALGQGPEFLTYFQNEAQLDKSGLPSDRFFAERPEGSVSTLKIQRTQQEDSAVYLCASSPGRTDTQYFGPGTRLTVL.